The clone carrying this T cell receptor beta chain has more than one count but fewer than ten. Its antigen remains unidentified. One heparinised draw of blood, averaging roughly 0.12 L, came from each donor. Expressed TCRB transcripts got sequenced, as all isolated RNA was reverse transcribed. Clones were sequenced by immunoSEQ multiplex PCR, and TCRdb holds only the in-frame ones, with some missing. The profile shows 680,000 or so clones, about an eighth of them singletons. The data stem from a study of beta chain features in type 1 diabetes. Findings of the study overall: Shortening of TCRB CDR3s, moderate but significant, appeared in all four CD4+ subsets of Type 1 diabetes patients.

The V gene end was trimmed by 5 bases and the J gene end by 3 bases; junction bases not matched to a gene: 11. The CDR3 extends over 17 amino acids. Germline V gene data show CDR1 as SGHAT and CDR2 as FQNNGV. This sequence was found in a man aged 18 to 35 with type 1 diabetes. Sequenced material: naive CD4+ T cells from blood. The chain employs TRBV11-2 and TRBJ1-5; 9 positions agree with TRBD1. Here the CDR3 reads CASSPQAGQGINQPQHF. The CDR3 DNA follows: TGTGCCAGCAGCCCCCAGGCGGGACAGGGCATCAATCAGCCCCAGCATTTT. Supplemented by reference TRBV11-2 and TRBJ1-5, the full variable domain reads EAGVAQSPRYKIIEKRQSVAFWCNPISGHATLYWYQQILGQGPKLLIQFQNNGVVDDSQLPKDRFSAERLKGVDSTLKIQPAKLEDSAVYLCASSPQAGQGINQPQHFGDGTRLSIL.